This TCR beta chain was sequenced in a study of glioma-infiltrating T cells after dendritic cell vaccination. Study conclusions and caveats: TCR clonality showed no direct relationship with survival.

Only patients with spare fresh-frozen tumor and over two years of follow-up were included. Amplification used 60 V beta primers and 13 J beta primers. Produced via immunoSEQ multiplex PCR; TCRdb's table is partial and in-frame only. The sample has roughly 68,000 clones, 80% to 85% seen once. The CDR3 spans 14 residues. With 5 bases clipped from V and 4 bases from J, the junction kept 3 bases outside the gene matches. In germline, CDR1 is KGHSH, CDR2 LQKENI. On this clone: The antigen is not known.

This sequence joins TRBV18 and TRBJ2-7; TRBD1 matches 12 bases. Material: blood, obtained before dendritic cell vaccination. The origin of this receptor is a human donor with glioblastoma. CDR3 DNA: TGTGCCAGCTCAGGGACAGGGGGCAGGTACGAGCAGTACTTC. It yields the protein CASSGTGGRYEQYF.